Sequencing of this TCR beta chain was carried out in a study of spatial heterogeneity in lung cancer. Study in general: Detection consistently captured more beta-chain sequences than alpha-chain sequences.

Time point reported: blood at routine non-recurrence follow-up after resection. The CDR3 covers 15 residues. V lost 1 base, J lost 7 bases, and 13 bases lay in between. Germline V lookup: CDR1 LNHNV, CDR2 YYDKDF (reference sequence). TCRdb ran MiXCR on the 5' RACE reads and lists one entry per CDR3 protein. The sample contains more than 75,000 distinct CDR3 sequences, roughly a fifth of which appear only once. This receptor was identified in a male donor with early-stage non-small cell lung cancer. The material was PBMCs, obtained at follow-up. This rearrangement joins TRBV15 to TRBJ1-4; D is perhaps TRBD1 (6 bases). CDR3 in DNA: TGTGCCACCAGCAGAGGTGGGGGGCGCAGTGAAAAACTGTTTTTT. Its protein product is CATSRGGGRSEKLFF.